This T cell receptor beta chain was recorded in a study of T cell changes during pregnancy in multiple sclerosis (dated by TCRdb to the late 2010s). As for the study more broadly: Changes in the T cell repertoire over the course of pregnancy were examined in this study in women with multiple sclerosis.

The CDR3 sequence holds 15 residues, the cysteine and phenylalanine included. Of the read, only the CDR3 DNA is kept; its 45 bases are in frame from base 1. As encoded in the germline V gene, CDR1 is SGHRS while CDR2 is YFSETQ. Relative to germline, V is missing 4 bases and J is missing 7 bases, with 9 bases of the junction outside any gene match. The library was made by the immunoSEQ multiplex PCR assay. This immuneACCESS table, as held by TCRdb, lists in-frame sequences with V and J called but not all clones. Of the missing ones, under half trace to an unresolved V gene in checked studies; the others have no known cause. The sample contains tens of thousands of clones, 94% of them found a single time. 2% to 2.5% of the sample rests with the top ten. As for this clone: Its antigen remains undetermined. There are no base qualities to consult, and no much larger clone falls within one base.

The chain uses TRBV5-1 and TRBJ1-5, with TRBD1 identical over 9 junction bases. The sequencing here drew on peripheral blood, taken in the third trimester of pregnancy. This receptor was taken from a female donor with multiple sclerosis, enrolled in a pregnancy study. DNA sequence: TGCGCCAGCAGCCTATGGACAGGGGTGGGCCAGCCCCAGCATTTT. It codes for CASSLWTGVGQPQHF.